The sequence of this T cell receptor beta chain was determined in a study of cytomegalovirus exposure and HLA in healthy donors. The study's findings and limits: Subsequent analysis revealed that first-cohort TCR clusters tended to co-occur in the 130 or so validation repertoires. There were 160 or so TCR beta chains listed as cytomegalovirus-associated. Rare TCR sequences dominated, though some public TCRs recurred in many donors. Reports indicated that the classifier achieved high specificity and sensitivity in diagnosing cytomegalovirus status.

Trimming pared 0 bases from V and 4 bases from J, leaving 6 bases between. The germline V gene has CDR1 MGHRA and CDR2 YSYEKL. The CDR3 consists of 13 residues. Concerning this clone itself: What it recognizes is unknown.

Assay used: immunoSEQ multiplex PCR; TCRdb lists only in-frame clones, some missing. The sample records about 200,000 clones, 80% to 90% being singletons. Sequences were obtained from PBMCs. The genes are TRBV4-1 and TRBJ1-2; D gene ambiguous. This TCR derives from a woman aged 18 to 35 in good health and CMV-seronegative. The CDR3 nucleotides read TGCGCCAGCAGCCAAGATGCGTCCTATGGCTACACCTTC. The encoded protein is CASSQDASYGYTF.